The rows below give T cell receptor beta chains drawn from one sample of a study of T cell clonotyping in hematopoietic cell transplantation. Data came from immunoSEQ multiplex PCR; TCRdb stores just in-frame clones and leaves some out. The table has 40,000 to 55,000 clones, roughly 94% seen once. Input material: peripheral blood mononuclear cells. All receptors come from a woman aged 50 to 60 in good health. Some clones in this sample may be carry-over from other donors' samples. CDR3s leave out the opening cysteine and the closing phenylalanine or tryptophan. Each record gives: J gene, V gene, CDR3 protein.

j_gene: TRBJ2-3; v_gene: TRBV11-1; CDR3aa: ASSSNRLTDTQY
j_gene: TRBJ2-1; v_gene: TRBV7-2; CDR3aa: ASSVNEQF
j_gene: TRBJ2-3; v_gene: TRBV7-2; CDR3aa: ASSTDGSTDTQY
j_gene: TRBJ2-2; v_gene: TRBV2; CDR3aa: ASSPEVTGELF
j_gene: TRBJ1-5; v_gene: TRBV7-9; CDR3aa: ASSLVGGNQPQH
j_gene: TRBJ1-5; v_gene: TRBV28; CDR3aa: ASSLPGNKPQH
j_gene: TRBJ2-7; v_gene: TRBV29-1; CDR3aa: SVVVSHEQY
j_gene: TRBJ2-5; v_gene: TRBV4-2; CDR3aa: ASSQEDVQETQY
j_gene: TRBJ2-1; v_gene: TRBV11-2; CDR3aa: ASSRSSSSYNEQF
j_gene: TRBJ1-6; v_gene: TRBV4-3; CDR3aa: ASSQDERVGNSPLH
j_gene: TRBJ2-2; v_gene: TRBV7-6; CDR3aa: ASSLGQTNTGELF
j_gene: TRBJ2-5; v_gene: TRBV9; CDR3aa: ASSVDQPQGKETQY
j_gene: TRBJ1-3; v_gene: TRBV9; CDR3aa: ASSSGQGFVGNTIY
j_gene: TRBJ1-4; v_gene: TRBV7-3; CDR3aa: ASSPTGILGEKLF
j_gene: TRBJ2-7; v_gene: TRBV5-1; CDR3aa: ASSFAGFSYEQY
j_gene: TRBJ1-2; v_gene: TRBV28; CDR3aa: ASTPRNYGYT
j_gene: TRBJ1-5; v_gene: TRBV9; CDR3aa: ASSPDGRPYSNQPQH
j_gene: TRBJ2-7; v_gene: TRBV9; CDR3aa: ASSVEDGRYEQY
j_gene: TRBJ1-4; v_gene: TRBV7-2; CDR3aa: ASSLPGSPREEKLF
j_gene: TRBJ1-5; v_gene: TRBV19; CDR3aa: ASSWAAYSNQPQH
j_gene: TRBJ1-1; v_gene: TRBV4-2; CDR3aa: ASSQELARDRGGLGVF
j_gene: TRBJ2-5; v_gene: TRBV5-1; CDR3aa: ASSPMTFQETQY
j_gene: TRBJ1-6; v_gene: TRBV9; CDR3aa: ASRSGNQGNSPLH
j_gene: TRBJ1-6; v_gene: TRBV19; CDR3aa: ASSTPPGQLSYNSPLH
j_gene: TRBJ1-6; v_gene: TRBV2; CDR3aa: ASRTRQDSYNSPLH